The 31 T cell receptor beta chains below all came from one sample that was sequenced in a study of glioma-infiltrating T cells. Amplification of TCR alpha and beta CDR3 regions from RNA used iRepertoire nested multiplex PCR. TCRdb analysed the multiplex PCR reads with MiXCR anew, one entry per CDR3 protein. The table lists about 140,000 distinct CDR3 sequences, 39% of them singletons. Sequencing input: glioma tissue, nonneoplastic brain tissue, or PBMCs (not recorded which). All receptors come from a human donor with low-grade glioma or glioblastoma, undergoing nonglioma brain surgery, or in good health (not recorded which).

A few counts support this clonotype. The rearrangement links TRBV6-1 to TRBJ2-2; D unresolved. Trimming removed 0 bases from V and 2 bases from J, with 4 bases in between. CDR1 is MNHNS, CDR2 SASEGT, per germline. This CDR3 spans 14 amino acids. The CDR3 sequence: CASSEAINTGELFF. The CDR3 nucleotides are TGTGCCAGCAGTGAAGCTATCAACACCGGGGAGCTGTTTTTT.

This clonotype was seen a few times. The genes are TRBV27 and TRBJ1-1, with TRBD1 as a possible D gene (5 bases). The ends were cut back, 8 bases at V and 11 bases at J, with 21 bases in the middle. This CDR3 has 13 amino acids. Germline V gene sequence: CDR1 MNHEY, CDR2 SMNVEV (reference sequence). The CDR3 coding sequence is TGTGCCAGCTCGGCCGGGACCCTGTTTGGGGCTTTCTTT. Translating gives CASSAGTLFGAFF.

This sequence joins TRBV4-1 and TRBJ2-7, with unresolved D. The CDR3 spans 16 residues. Germline assignment: CDR1 MGHRA and CDR2 YSYEKL. Trimming left V 3 bases short and J 2 bases short, with 17 bases between. CDR3 region: CASSQASGRGPYEQYF. In DNA form, the CDR3 reads TGCGCCAGCAGCCAGGCCTCAGGCAGAGGCCCCTACGAGCAGTACTTC.

Of note for this clonotype: This is likely a read error, given that the CDR3 carries no conserved phenylalanine or tryptophan at its end. V usage is TRBV20-1 and J usage is TRBJ2-7, with TRBD2 matching 7 bases. Germline trimming cut 1 base from V and 4 bases from J; bases unmatched to any gene: 7. The CDR3 covers 14 residues. Germline loops: CDR1 DFQATT, CDR2 SNEGSKA (reference sequence). CDR3 sequence reads: CSARAAGVQYEQYL. The CDR3 DNA sequence: TGCAGTGCTAGAGCTGCGGGAGTCCAATACGAGCAGTACTTA.

Only a few counts were recorded for this clonotype. The V and J genes are TRBV20-1 and TRBJ2-1; D remains unclear. Germline-derived CDR1 and CDR2 are DFQATT and SNEGSKA (reference sequence). The V end was cut by 5 bases, the J end by 4 bases, with 15 bases between. The CDR3 contains 14 residues. CDR3 region: CSADPTGRYNEQFF. The DNA for the CDR3 is TGCAGTGCTGACCCGACTGGCCGTTACAATGAGCAGTTCTTC.

Many counts were recorded for this clonotype. The V call is TRBV6-2 or TRBV6-3, the J call TRBJ2-3; D not certain. The CDR3 is 16 residues long. The germline V gene encodes CDR1 MNHEY and CDR2 SVGEGT. V lost 0 bases, J lost 1 base, and 11 bases lay in between. The CDR3, as DNA: TGTGCCAGCAGTTACTCGAGGAATCCCCGCACAGATACGCAGTATTTT. Translating gives CASSYSRNPRTDTQYF.

At least ten counts were recorded for this clonotype. The chain combines TRBV20-1 with TRBJ2-5, with D unresolved. This CDR3 is built from 11 residues. V was cut by 0 bases and J by 2 bases, with 1 base left in between. Germline V gives CDR1 DFQATT, CDR2 SNEGSKA (reference sequence). The CDR3: CSARDQETQYF. The CDR3 nucleotides are TGCAGTGCTAGAGATCAAGAGACCCAGTACTTC.

This clonotype has a handful of counts. The J gene is TRBJ2-1, the V gene TRBV6-1, with 11 bases lining up with TRBD2. Trimming at V came to 7 bases and at J to 6 bases, leaving 5 bases not matched to a gene. Germline CDR1 and CDR2: MNHNS and SASEGT. The CDR3 is made up of 14 amino acids. Here the CDR3 DNA reads TGTGCCAGCAAATTAGCGGGAGGGGGCAATGAGCAGTTCTTC. Encoded protein: CASKLAGGGNEQFF.

The chain is built from TRBV10-1 and TRBJ1-5; 7 bases map to TRBD1. The CDR3 is made up of 14 amino acids. Trimming removed 7 bases from V and 0 bases from J; junction bases left unmatched: 3. The V gene's germline CDR1 is WNHNN and CDR2 SYGVQD (reference sequence). The CDR3 region has the DNA TGCGCCAGCACCGGGACAGATAGCAATCAGCCCCAGCATTTT. Protein sequence: CASTGTDSNQPQHF.

V and J are TRBV12-3 or TRBV12-4 and TRBJ1-6; D is unresolved. The CDR3 runs 14 residues. The V end lost 2 bases, the J end lost 5 bases, and 7 bases lay between the germline ends. The CDR3 DNA is TGTGCCAGCAGTTTATTTGGGGATAATTCACCCCTCCACTTT. This codes for CASSLFGDNSPLHF.

This clonotype occurred a few times. J is TRBJ2-6 and V is TRBV2; no clear D. The V end lost 4 bases, the J end lost 1 base, and 2 bases lay between the germline ends. The length of the CDR3 is 13 residues. Germline V CDR1 and CDR2: SNHLY, FYNNEI. The CDR3 DNA sequence: TGTGCCAGCAGTGGTTCTGGGGCCAACGTCCTGACTTTC. Translating it yields CASSGSGANVLTF.

The gene calls are TRBV27 and TRBJ2-1, with D tentatively TRBD1 (6 bases). Trimming took 6 bases from V and 11 from J, leaving 11 bases between them. Per germline, CDR1 MNHEY and CDR2 SMNVEV (reference sequence). This CDR3 region has 11 residues. The CDR3 sequence: CASSTRGQQFF. In DNA, the CDR3 is TGTGCCAGCAGCACCAGGGGACAGCAGTTCTTC.

This clonotype was found a few times. This chain uses TRBV2 with TRBJ2-3; 8 bases are shared with TRBD2. The germline gives CDR1 SNHLY, CDR2 FYNNEI. This CDR3 spans 14 amino acids. The junction had 4 bases not matched to a gene; V was cut back by 6 bases and J by 2 bases. DNA for the CDR3: TGTGCCAGCAGACCGGGACTAGACACAGATACGCAGTATTTT. This gives the protein CASRPGLDTDTQYF.

V usage is TRBV7-9 and J usage is TRBJ2-3; D remains unclear. V was trimmed by 5 bases and J by 5 bases, leaving 11 bases between them. CDR1 and CDR2 from the germline V gene are SEHNR and FQNEAQ (reference sequence). This CDR3 has 13 amino acids. The CDR3 loop is CASSNSLGDTQYF. Here the CDR3 DNA reads TGTGCCAGCAGCAATTCGTTAGGAGATACGCAGTATTTT.

This sequence joins TRBV19 and TRBJ1-2; 9 bases line up with TRBD1. This CDR3 comprises 13 residues. Germline V CDR1 and CDR2: LNHDA, SQIVND (reference sequence). J gave up 3 bases and V 10 bases, and 6 bases lay outside the gene matches. The CDR3 region has the DNA TGTGCCACCCAGGGACAGGGACACTATGGCTACACCTTC. Protein: CATQGQGHYGYTF.

The chain carries TRBV6-2 or TRBV6-3 and TRBJ1-2, with no clear D. Trimming pared 5 bases from V and 10 bases from J, leaving 17 bases between. In germline, CDR1 is MNHEY, CDR2 SVGEGT. The CDR3 is made up of 13 amino acids. The CDR3 region is CASSTATLYNYTF. CDR3 sequence (DNA): TGTGCCAGCAGTACCGCTACACTCTATAACTACACCTTC.

The V and J genes are TRBV6-1 and TRBJ2-1, with TRBD2 matching 9 bases. V gave up 5 bases and J gave up 4 bases; unmatched junction bases: 9. The CDR3 loop spans 16 amino acids. The germline V gene encodes CDR1 MNHNS and CDR2 SASEGT. The CDR3 DNA reads TGTGCCAGCAGTCCCCTGGGAGCGGGAGGTTACAATGAGCAGTTCTTC. Amino acids: CASSPLGAGGYNEQFF.

The rearrangement joins TRBV6-5 to TRBJ1-1; no reliable D call. Germline CDR1 is MNHEY and CDR2 is SVGAGI. V was clipped by 6 bases and J by 7 bases, with 18 bases between them. The CDR3 sequence is 14 residues long. The CDR3 bases are TGTGCCAGCAGCTCCGCCCCTAGGGCTATTGAAGCTTTCTTT. Protein product: CASSSAPRAIEAFF.

The V gene is TRBV4-1, the J gene TRBJ1-6; D call uncertain. Germline-derived CDR1 and CDR2 are MGHRA and YSYEKL. V lost 3 bases and J lost 6, with 9 bases in between. The CDR3 runs 14 residues. This CDR3 is CASSHPGLNSPLHF. The DNA for the CDR3 is TGCGCCAGCAGCCACCCGGGCCTTAATTCACCCCTCCACTTT.

This clonotype appeared once. CDR3 protein: CASSSYRDEQYF. In DNA, the CDR3 is TGTGCCAGCAGCTCATACAGGGACGAGCAGTACTTC. This chain links TRBV5-5 with TRBJ2-7; a weak D match, TRBD1 (6 bases). V lost 3 bases, J lost 5 bases, and 9 bases lay in between. The CDR3 sequence is 12 residues long. Per germline, CDR1 SGHKS and CDR2 YYEKEE (reference sequence).

The chain uses TRBV19 and TRBJ1-5, with no clear D. Deletions cut 7 bases from V and 0 bases from J, with 16 bases between. Germline V CDR1 and CDR2: LNHDA, SQIVND (reference sequence). The CDR3 covers 16 residues. CDR3: CASKGGDGYSNQPQHF. The CDR3 bases are TGTGCCAGTAAGGGAGGAGACGGATATAGCAATCAGCCCCAGCATTTT.

Details on this clonotype: A read error may explain this, as a much larger clone is one base away. No conserved phenylalanine or tryptophan is present at the end of the CDR3, so a read error is the likely explanation. The CDR3 loop is CASMGTYEQYL. CDR3 DNA sequence: TGTGCCAGCATGGGGACCTACGAGCAGTACTTA. The chain links TRBV6-5 to TRBJ2-7; D not resolved. Germline V gene data show CDR1 as MNHEY and CDR2 as SVGAGI. This CDR3 region has 11 residues. V dropped 7 bases and J dropped 2 bases, with 6 bases sitting between them.

The rearrangement links TRBV6-6 to TRBJ2-7, with D tentatively TRBD1 (5 bases). Deletions cut 0 bases from V and 3 bases from J, with 12 bases between. CDR3 length: 15 residues. The V gene's germline CDR1 is MNHNY and CDR2 SVGAGI (reference sequence). DNA of the CDR3: TGTGCCAGCAGTTACTCCGTCGACAGCCTCTACGAGCAGTACTTC. Its translation is CASSYSVDSLYEQYF.

The chain links TRBV20-1 to TRBJ1-5; maybe TRBD1 (5 bases). The CDR3 runs 14 residues. Trimming took off 3 bases at V and 6 bases at J, with 15 bases between the two ends. Germline V lookup: CDR1 DFQATT, CDR2 SNEGSKA (reference sequence). CDR3 bases: TGCAGTGCTAGTCGGGACGGAGAAGGTCAGCCCCAGCATTTT. Amino acids: CSASRDGEGQPQHF.

This clonotype was found many times. The chain is built from TRBV27 and TRBJ1-1, with D uncertain. CDR1 is MNHEY and CDR2 is SMNVEV in the germline V gene (reference sequence). The CDR3 spans 13 residues. Between the trimmed V and J ends, which lost 3 bases and 0 bases, there was a span of 5 bases. This CDR3 is CASSFMVNTEAFF. CDR3 in DNA: TGTGCCAGCAGTTTTATGGTGAACACTGAAGCTTTCTTT.

This sequence joins TRBV4-3 and TRBJ1-6, with D tentatively TRBD1 (6 bases). The V gene's germline CDR1 is LGHNA and CDR2 YSLEER. V was pared by 4 bases and J by 6 bases, with 7 bases between. The CDR3 runs to 13 residues. CDR3 in amino acids: CASSRDINSPLHF. The CDR3 nucleotides read TGCGCCAGCAGCCGGGACATTAATTCACCCCTCCACTTT.

CDR3: CASSPLNGGVRHTEAFF. CDR3 DNA: TGTGCCAGCTCACCTCTGAACGGGGGGGTTAGGCACACTGAAGCTTTCTTT. The chain combines TRBV18 with TRBJ1-1; tentatively, D is TRBD1 (5 bases). The CDR3 runs to 17 residues. Per germline, CDR1 KGHSH and CDR2 LQKENI. Trimming cost V 3 bases and J 3 bases, with 20 bases left between them.

The V and J genes are TRBV15 and TRBJ1-3, with D maybe TRBD1 (6 bases). The CDR3 has 14 residues. Trimming took off 9 bases at V and 4 bases at J, with 16 bases between the two ends. Germline V gene sequence: CDR1 LNHNV, CDR2 YYDKDF (reference sequence). CDR3 loop: CATGEQGLGNTIYF. CDR3 nucleotides: TGTGCCACAGGGGAACAGGGACTCGGAAACACCATATATTTT.

The rearrangement joins TRBV2 to TRBJ2-3; 10 nucleotides agree with TRBD1. V lost 6 bases and J lost 5; bases outside the gene matches: 8. Germline loops: CDR1 SNHLY, CDR2 FYNNEI. The CDR3 has 15 amino acids. CDR3 loop: CASRRDRGEGDTQYF. CDR3 sequence (DNA): TGTGCCAGCAGACGGGACAGGGGAGAGGGAGATACGCAGTATTTT.

On this clonotype itself: The junction departs from germline at one end; a sequencing error may be responsible. This chain uses TRBV7-3 with TRBJ1-2; the D gene is possibly TRBD1 (5 bases). This CDR3 has 13 residues. From germline, CDR1 is SGHTA and CDR2 FQGTGA. The CDR3 DNA is TGTGCCCGCAGCTTGATGGGACCCTATGGCTACACCTTC. This gives the protein CARSLMGPYGYTF.

At least ten counts were recorded for this clonotype. The V gene is TRBV6-2 or TRBV6-3, the J gene TRBJ1-1; D gene ambiguous. The CDR3 runs 13 residues. Germline V lookup: CDR1 MNHEY, CDR2 SVGEGT. With 2 bases removed from V and 2 bases from J, the gap between germline ends came to 6 bases. CDR3 residues: CASSYRSNTEAFF. The CDR3 nucleotides are TGTGCCAGCAGTTACCGCAGTAACACTGAAGCTTTCTTT.